This T cell receptor beta chain was sequenced during a study of T cells in Graves' hyperthyroidism and ophthalmopathy. Amplified TCR beta CDR3 regions came from RNA transcripts. The HTBI primer set drove a first-round RT-PCR of the TCR CDR3. TCRdb reprocessed the multiplex PCR reads via MiXCR and lists one record per CDR3 protein. The table has roughly 700,000 distinct CDR3 sequences, roughly a third seen once. A single count supports this clonotype. V was trimmed by 6 bases and J by 7 bases, leaving 13 bases between them. Germline loops: CDR1 MDHEN, CDR2 SYDVKM. The CDR3 length is 13 residues. This rearrangement joins TRBV28 to TRBJ1-5, with D uncertain. Sample: blood. The receptor comes from a woman aged 40 to 50 with Graves' hyperthyroidism. As DNA, the CDR3 is TGTGCCAGCAGCCCAAACGGCGGACAGCCCCAGCATTTT. This encodes CASSPNGGQPQHF.